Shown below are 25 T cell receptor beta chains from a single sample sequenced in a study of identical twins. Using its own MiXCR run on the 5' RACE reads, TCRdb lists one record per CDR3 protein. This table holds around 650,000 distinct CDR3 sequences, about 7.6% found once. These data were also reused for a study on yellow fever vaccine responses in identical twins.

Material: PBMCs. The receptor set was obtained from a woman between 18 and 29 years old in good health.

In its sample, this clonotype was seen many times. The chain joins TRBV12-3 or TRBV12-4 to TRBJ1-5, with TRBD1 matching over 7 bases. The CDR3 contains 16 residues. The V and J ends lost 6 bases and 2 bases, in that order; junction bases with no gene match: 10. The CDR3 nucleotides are TGTGCCAGCAGCAACCGGACAGGTATTGGCAATCAGCCCCAGCATTTT. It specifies CASSNRTGIGNQPQHF.

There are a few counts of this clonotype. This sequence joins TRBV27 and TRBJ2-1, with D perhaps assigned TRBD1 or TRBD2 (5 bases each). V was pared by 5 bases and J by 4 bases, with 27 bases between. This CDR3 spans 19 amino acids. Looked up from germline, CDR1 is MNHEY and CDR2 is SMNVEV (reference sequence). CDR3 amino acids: CASSKSYHGTPDRYNEQFF. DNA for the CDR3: TGTGCCAGCAGTAAATCCTACCATGGGACCCCAGATAGGTACAATGAGCAGTTCTTC.

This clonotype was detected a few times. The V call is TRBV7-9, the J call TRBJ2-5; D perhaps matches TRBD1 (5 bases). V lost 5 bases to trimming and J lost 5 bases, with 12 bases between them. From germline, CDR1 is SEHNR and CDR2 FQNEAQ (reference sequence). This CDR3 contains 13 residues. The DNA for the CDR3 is TGTGCCAGCAGCAGGGGCGCGTATGAGACCCAGTACTTC. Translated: CASSRGAYETQYF.

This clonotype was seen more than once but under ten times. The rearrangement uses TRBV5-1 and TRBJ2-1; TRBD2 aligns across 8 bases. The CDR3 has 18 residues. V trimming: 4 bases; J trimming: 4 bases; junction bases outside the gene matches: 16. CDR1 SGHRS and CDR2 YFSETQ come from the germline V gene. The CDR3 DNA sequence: TGCGCCAGCAGCATTACTAGCGGTGGGGCCTCTCCATACAATGAGCAGTTCTTC. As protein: CASSITSGGASPYNEQFF.

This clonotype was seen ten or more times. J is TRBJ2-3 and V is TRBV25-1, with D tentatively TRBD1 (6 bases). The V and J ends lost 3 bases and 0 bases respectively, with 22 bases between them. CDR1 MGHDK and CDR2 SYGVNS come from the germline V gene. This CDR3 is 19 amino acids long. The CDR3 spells CASSDLLLGHPTSTDTQYF. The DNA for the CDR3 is TGTGCCAGCAGTGACCTTCTACTGGGACATCCCACTAGCACAGATACGCAGTATTTT.

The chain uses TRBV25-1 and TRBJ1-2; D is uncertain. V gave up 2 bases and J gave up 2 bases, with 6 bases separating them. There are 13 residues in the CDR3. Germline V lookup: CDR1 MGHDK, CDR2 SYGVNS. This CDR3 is CASSENGNYGYTF. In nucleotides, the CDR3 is TGTGCCAGCAGTGAAAATGGCAACTATGGCTACACCTTC.

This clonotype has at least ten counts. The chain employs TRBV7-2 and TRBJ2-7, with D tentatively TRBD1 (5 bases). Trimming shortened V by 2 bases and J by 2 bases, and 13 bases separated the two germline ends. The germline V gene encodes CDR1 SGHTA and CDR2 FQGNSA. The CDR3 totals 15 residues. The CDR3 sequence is CASSLFATGTYEQYF. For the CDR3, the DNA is TGTGCCAGCAGCTTATTTGCCACAGGAACCTACGAGCAGTACTTC.

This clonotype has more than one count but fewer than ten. The CDR3 protein is CATSRVGWARSHGAGELFF. The CDR3 DNA is TGTGCCACCAGCAGAGTCGGGTGGGCTCGGTCCCATGGGGCCGGGGAGCTGTTTTTT. The chain employs TRBV15 and TRBJ2-2; no reliable D call. V was cut by 1 base and J by 6 bases, with 24 bases left in between. The V gene's germline CDR1 is LNHNV and CDR2 YYDKDF (reference sequence). This CDR3 region has 19 residues.

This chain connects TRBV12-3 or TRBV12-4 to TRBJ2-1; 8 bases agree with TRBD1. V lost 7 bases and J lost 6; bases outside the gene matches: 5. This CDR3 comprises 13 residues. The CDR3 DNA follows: TGTGCCAGCACCCAGACAGGGGCCAATGAGCAGTTCTTC. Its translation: CASTQTGANEQFF.

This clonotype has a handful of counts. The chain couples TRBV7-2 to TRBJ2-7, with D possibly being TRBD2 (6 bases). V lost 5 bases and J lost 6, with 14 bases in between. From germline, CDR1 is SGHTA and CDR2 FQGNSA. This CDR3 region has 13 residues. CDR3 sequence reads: CASSHGGTREQYF. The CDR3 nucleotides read TGTGCCAGCAGCCATGGGGGGACCCGCGAGCAGTACTTC.

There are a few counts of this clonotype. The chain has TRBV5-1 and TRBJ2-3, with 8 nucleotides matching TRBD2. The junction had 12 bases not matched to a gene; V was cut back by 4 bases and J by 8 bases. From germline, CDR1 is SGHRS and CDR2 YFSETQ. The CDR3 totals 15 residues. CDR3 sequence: CASSPPTGGVGTQYF. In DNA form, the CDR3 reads TGCGCCAGCAGCCCTCCGACGGGAGGGGTCGGTACGCAGTATTTT.

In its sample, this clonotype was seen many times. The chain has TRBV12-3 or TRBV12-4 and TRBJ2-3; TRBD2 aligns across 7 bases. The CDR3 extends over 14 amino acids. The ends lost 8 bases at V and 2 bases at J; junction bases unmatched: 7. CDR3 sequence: CASLAGRSTDTQYF. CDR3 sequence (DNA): TGTGCCAGCTTAGCCGGGAGGTCCACAGATACGCAGTATTTT.

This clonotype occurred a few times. The CDR3 nucleotides read TGTGCCAGTAGTATAGTGGGGGAAGTACAGCCCCAGCATTTT. Encoded protein: CASSIVGEVQPQHF. The V call is TRBV19, the J call TRBJ1-5; the D gene is possibly TRBD1 (5 bases). The V end was cut by 1 base, the J end by 7 bases, with 11 bases between. Looked up from germline, CDR1 is LNHDA and CDR2 is SQIVND (reference sequence). The length of the CDR3 is 14 residues.

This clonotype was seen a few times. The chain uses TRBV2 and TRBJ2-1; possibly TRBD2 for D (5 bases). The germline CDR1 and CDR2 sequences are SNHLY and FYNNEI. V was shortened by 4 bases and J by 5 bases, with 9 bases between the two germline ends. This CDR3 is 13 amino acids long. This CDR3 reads CASSVSVNNEQFF. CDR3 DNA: TGTGCCAGCAGTGTTAGCGTCAACAATGAGCAGTTCTTC.

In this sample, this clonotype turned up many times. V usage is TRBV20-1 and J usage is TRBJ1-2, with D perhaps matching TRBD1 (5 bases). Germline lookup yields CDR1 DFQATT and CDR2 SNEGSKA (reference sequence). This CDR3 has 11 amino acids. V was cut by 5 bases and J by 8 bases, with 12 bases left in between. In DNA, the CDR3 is TGCAGTGCTGGGACCCTTGGAGGCTACACCTTC. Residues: CSAGTLGGYTF.

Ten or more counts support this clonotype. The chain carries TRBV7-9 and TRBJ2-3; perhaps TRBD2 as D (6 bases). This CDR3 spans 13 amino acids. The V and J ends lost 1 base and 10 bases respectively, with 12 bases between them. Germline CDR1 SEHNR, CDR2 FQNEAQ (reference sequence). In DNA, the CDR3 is TGTGCCAGCAGCTTAGGTCTAGCGCCCTCGCAGTATTTT. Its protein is CASSLGLAPSQYF.

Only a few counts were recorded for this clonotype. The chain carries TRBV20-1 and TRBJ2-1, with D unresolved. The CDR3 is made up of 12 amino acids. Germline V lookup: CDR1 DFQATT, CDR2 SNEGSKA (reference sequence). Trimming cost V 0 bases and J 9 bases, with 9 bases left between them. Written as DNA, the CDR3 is TGCAGTGCTAGAGAGCCGCGGATTGAGCAGTTCTTC. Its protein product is CSAREPRIEQFF.

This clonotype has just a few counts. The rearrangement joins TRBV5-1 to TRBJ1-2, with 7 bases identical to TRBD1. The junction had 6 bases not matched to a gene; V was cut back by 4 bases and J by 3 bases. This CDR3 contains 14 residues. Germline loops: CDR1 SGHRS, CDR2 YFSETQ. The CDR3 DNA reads TGCGCCAGCAGCATTCAGGGGGACGACTATGGCTACACCTTC. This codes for CASSIQGDDYGYTF.

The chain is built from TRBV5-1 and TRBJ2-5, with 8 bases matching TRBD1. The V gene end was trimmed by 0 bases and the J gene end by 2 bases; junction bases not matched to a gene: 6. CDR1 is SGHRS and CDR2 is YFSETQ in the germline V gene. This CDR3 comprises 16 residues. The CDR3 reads CASSLGQGRGQETQYF. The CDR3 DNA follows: TGCGCCAGCAGCTTGGGACAGGGGAGAGGGCAAGAGACCCAGTACTTC. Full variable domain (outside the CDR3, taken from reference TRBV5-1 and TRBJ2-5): KAGVTQTPRYLIKTRGQQVTLSCSPISGHRSVSWYQQTPGQGLQFLFEYFSETQRNKGNFPGRFSGRQFSNSRSEMNVSTLELGDSALYLCASSLGQGRGQETQYFGPGTRLLVL.

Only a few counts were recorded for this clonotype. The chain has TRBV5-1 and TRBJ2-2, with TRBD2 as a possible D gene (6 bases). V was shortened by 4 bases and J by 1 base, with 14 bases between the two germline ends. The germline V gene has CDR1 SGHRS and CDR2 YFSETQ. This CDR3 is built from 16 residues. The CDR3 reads CASSRNRDWNTGELFF. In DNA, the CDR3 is TGCGCCAGCAGCAGAAACCGGGACTGGAACACCGGGGAGCTGTTTTTT. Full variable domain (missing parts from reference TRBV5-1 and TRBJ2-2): KAGVTQTPRYLIKTRGQQVTLSCSPISGHRSVSWYQQTPGQGLQFLFEYFSETQRNKGNFPGRFSGRQFSNSRSEMNVSTLELGDSALYLCASSRNRDWNTGELFFGEGSRLTVL.

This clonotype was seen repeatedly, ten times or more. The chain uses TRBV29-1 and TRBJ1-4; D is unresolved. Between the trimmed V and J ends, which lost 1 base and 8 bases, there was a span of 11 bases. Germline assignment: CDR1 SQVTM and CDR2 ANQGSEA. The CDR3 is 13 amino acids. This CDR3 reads CSVEGAGREKLFF. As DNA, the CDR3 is TGCAGCGTTGAAGGTGCCGGGAGGGAAAAACTGTTTTTT.

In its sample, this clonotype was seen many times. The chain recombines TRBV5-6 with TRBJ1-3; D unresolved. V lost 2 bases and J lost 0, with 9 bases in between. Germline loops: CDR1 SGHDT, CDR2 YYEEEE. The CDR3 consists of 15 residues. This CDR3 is CASSFRLTSGNTIYF. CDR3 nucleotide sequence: TGTGCCAGCAGCTTTCGACTGACCTCTGGAAACACCATATATTTT. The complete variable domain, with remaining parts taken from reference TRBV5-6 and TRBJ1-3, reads DAGVTQSPTHLIKTRGQQVTLRCSPKSGHDTVSWYQQALGQGPQFIFQYYEEEERQRGNFPDRFSGHQFPNYSSELNVNALLLGDSALYLCASSFRLTSGNTIYFGEGSWLTVV.

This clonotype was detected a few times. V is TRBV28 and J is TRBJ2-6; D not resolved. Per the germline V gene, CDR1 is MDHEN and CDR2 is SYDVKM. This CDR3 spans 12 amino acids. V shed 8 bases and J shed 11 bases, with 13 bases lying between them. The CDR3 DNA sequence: TGTGCCAGCTCGGGCACGCGGTACGTCCTGACTTTC. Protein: CASSGTRYVLTF.

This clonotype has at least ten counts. DNA for the CDR3: TGCAGCGCAGCGCAGGGAACCGGTGAAGCTTTCTTT. Translated, it gives CSAAQGTGEAFF. The rearrangement joins TRBV29-1 to TRBJ1-1; possible D gene TRBD1, 5 bases. The CDR3 length is 12 residues. With 7 bases removed from V and 7 bases from J, the gap between germline ends came to 16 bases. Germline-derived CDR1 and CDR2 are SQVTM and ANQGSEA.

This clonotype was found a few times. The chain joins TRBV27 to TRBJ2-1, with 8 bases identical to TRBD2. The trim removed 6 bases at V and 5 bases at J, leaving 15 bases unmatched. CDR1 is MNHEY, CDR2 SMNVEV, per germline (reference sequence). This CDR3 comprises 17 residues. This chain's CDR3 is CASSHTAGGEPNNEQFF. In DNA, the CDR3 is TGTGCCAGCAGCCACACGGCGGGGGGCGAACCTAACAATGAGCAGTTCTTC.